One sample yielded the 32 T cell receptor beta chains listed below, sequenced in a study of T cell responses to AZD1222 COVID-19 vaccine. Assay: immunoSEQ multiplex PCR; the TCRdb copy retains only in-frame clones and omits some. The sample consists of roughly 120,000 clones, 85% to 95% of them appearing once. Sequencing used peripheral blood, obtained on day 0 of AZD1222 vaccination. These receptors came from an adult in good health.

The V call is TRBV5-1, the J call TRBJ2-7; D unclear. Germline V gene data show CDR1 as SGHRS and CDR2 as YFSETQ. Trimming removed 5 bases from V and 3 bases from J, with 9 bases in between. There are 12 residues in the CDR3. The CDR3 region has the DNA TGCGCCAGCAGGGATAGTATCTACGAGCAGTACTTC. As protein: CASRDSIYEQYF.

The chain links TRBV5-1 to TRBJ2-1, with a weak D call TRBD2 (6 bases). Trimming left V 3 bases short and J 7 bases short, with 14 bases between. The CDR3 consists of 14 residues. CDR1 and CDR2 (germline): SGHRS, YFSETQ. The CDR3 nucleotides read TGCGCCAGCAGCTCGGCGGGGCCCGATAATGAGCAGTTCTTC. It specifies CASSSAGPDNEQFF.

The J gene is TRBJ1-5, the V gene TRBV27; no clear D gene. The CDR3 is 10 residues long. V was cut by 8 bases and J by 2 bases, with 1 base left in between. Germline loops: CDR1 MNHEY, CDR2 SMNVEV (reference sequence). The CDR3 bases are TGTGCCAGCCGCAATCAGCCCCAGCATTTT. Its protein product is CASRNQPQHF.

V and J are TRBV24-1 and TRBJ2-7; maybe TRBD1 (6 bases). V was clipped by 2 bases and J by 4 bases, with 20 bases between them. Germline loops: CDR1 KGHDR, CDR2 SFDVKD. CDR3 length: 17 residues. The CDR3 region is CATSDSGPPRGYYEQYF. CDR3 coding DNA: TGTGCCACCAGTGATTCGGGACCCCCTAGGGGGTATTACGAGCAGTACTTC.

The V gene is TRBV5-6, the J gene TRBJ1-5, with D unresolved. The CDR3 sequence is 14 residues long. V gave up 4 bases and J gave up 0 bases, with 8 bases separating them. CDR1 SGHDT and CDR2 YYEEEE come from the germline V gene. CDR3 protein: CASSAGISNQPQHF. The CDR3 DNA reads as TGTGCCAGCAGCGCGGGGATTAGCAATCAGCCCCAGCATTTT.

The chain couples TRBV19 to TRBJ2-7; tentative D call: TRBD2 (5 bases). The CDR3 consists of 13 residues. V was trimmed by 3 bases and J by 3 bases, leaving 9 bases between them. The germline gives CDR1 LNHDA, CDR2 SQIVND (reference sequence). In DNA form, the CDR3 reads TGTGCCAGTAGTATCGAGCGGAACTACGAGCAGTACTTC. Its protein product is CASSIERNYEQYF.

The V call is TRBV27, the J call TRBJ2-3; 9 nucleotides match TRBD2. Germline loops: CDR1 MNHEY, CDR2 SMNVEV (reference sequence). Losses at the gene ends were 4 bases for V and 4 bases for J; bases not matched to a gene: 15. The CDR3 length is 18 residues. In nucleotides, the CDR3 is TGTGCCAGCAGTTCCCCCGGGGTAGCGGGAGTTCGAGCAGATACGCAGTATTTT. Its translation is CASSSPGVAGVRADTQYF.

V gene TRBV19 combines with J gene TRBJ2-2, with D unresolved. CDR3 length: 12 amino acids. Between the trimmed V and J ends, which lost 1 base and 7 bases, there was a span of 4 bases. Per germline, CDR1 LNHDA and CDR2 SQIVND (reference sequence). In DNA, the CDR3 is TGTGCCAGTAGTATAGCGATCGGGGAGCTGTTTTTT. It yields the protein CASSIAIGELFF.

V and J are TRBV5-8 and TRBJ2-7; 9 nucleotides align to TRBD2. Germline assignment: CDR1 SGHTS and CDR2 YDEGEE. The CDR3 has 15 residues. The V segment lost 1 base and the J segment 4 bases; nucleotides outside the gene matches: 6. CDR3 protein: CASSLRASGDYEQYF. CDR3 nucleotides: TGTGCCAGCAGCTTGAGGGCTAGCGGGGATTACGAGCAGTACTTC.

This rearrangement joins TRBV3-1 (or the pseudogene TRBV3-2) to TRBJ2-5; no definite D call. Between the trimmed V and J ends, which lost 7 bases and 2 bases, there was a span of 5 bases. The CDR3 sequence is 11 residues long. Per the germline V gene, CDR1 is LGHDT and CDR2 is YNNKEL (reference sequence). CDR3 sequence: CASTAQETQYF. Written as DNA, the CDR3 is TGTGCCAGCACCGCTCAAGAGACCCAGTACTTC.

V gene TRBV27 combines with J gene TRBJ1-2; D is possibly TRBD1 (6 bases). Germline CDR1 reads MNHEY; CDR2 reads SMNVEV (reference sequence). Between the trimmed V and J ends, which lost 5 bases and 11 bases, there was a span of 12 bases. CDR3 length: 11 amino acids. The CDR3 bases are TGTGCCAGCAGTGACAGGTTCCGGTACACCTTC. Translation: CASSDRFRYTF.

This clone has more than one count but fewer than ten. V gene TRBV5-1 combines with J gene TRBJ1-2, with D unresolved. V lost 0 bases, J lost 8 bases, and 11 bases lay in between. Per germline, CDR1 SGHRS and CDR2 YFSETQ. This CDR3 is built from 13 residues. The CDR3 sequence: CASSLGGGRGYTF. Written as DNA, the CDR3 is TGCGCCAGCAGCTTGGGAGGAGGTAGAGGCTACACCTTC.

The chain combines TRBV3-1 (or the pseudogene TRBV3-2) with TRBJ2-1; TRBD2 matches at 7 bases. Germline V lookup: CDR1 LGHDT, CDR2 YNNKEL (reference sequence). The CDR3 has 13 residues. V was clipped by 7 bases and J by 2 bases; unmatched bases: 2. The CDR3 nucleotides are TGTGCCAGCACCGGGACTACCTACAATGAGCAGTTCTTC. Translating it yields CASTGTTYNEQFF.

This clone occurred a few times. The chain has TRBV5-4 and TRBJ2-2, with D perhaps TRBD2 (5 bases). Germline assignment: CDR1 SGHNT and CDR2 YYREEE (reference sequence). The CDR3 covers 17 residues. Between the trimmed V and J ends, which lost 4 bases and 0 bases, there was a span of 16 bases. CDR3 residues: CASSVGGREANTGELFF. The CDR3 region has the DNA TGTGCCAGCAGCGTCGGTGGGAGAGAAGCGAACACCGGGGAGCTGTTTTTT.

The chain has TRBV6-6 and TRBJ1-5; D gene unclear. From germline, CDR1 is MNHNY and CDR2 SVGAGI (reference sequence). The CDR3 loop spans 14 amino acids. V lost 6 bases, J lost 7 bases, and 16 bases lay in between. The CDR3 nucleotides read TGTGCCAGCAGGACGCGAGGAGATGGACAGCCCCAGCATTTT. Encoded protein: CASRTRGDGQPQHF.

This chain connects TRBV28 to TRBJ1-6; D is ambiguous. Germline loops: CDR1 MDHEN, CDR2 SYDVKM. The CDR3 spans 15 residues. V gave up 4 bases and J gave up 6 bases, with 13 bases separating them. The CDR3, as DNA: TGTGCCAGCAGTTACTTAGAGAGGCCTAATTCACCCCTCCACTTT. This encodes CASSYLERPNSPLHF.

The J gene is TRBJ2-7, the V gene TRBV19, with TRBD1 matching over 7 bases. The germline V gene has CDR1 LNHDA and CDR2 SQIVND (reference sequence). There are 14 residues in the CDR3. J was trimmed by 0 bases and V by 3 bases; bases with no gene match: 2. The DNA of the CDR3 is TGTGCCAGTAGTATTCAGGGGGTCTCCTACGAGCAGTACTTC. It yields the protein CASSIQGVSYEQYF.

The chain recombines TRBV30 with TRBJ2-1; the match to TRBD2 covers 14 bases. Germline assignment: CDR1 GTSNPN and CDR2 SVGIG (reference sequence). The CDR3 runs to 17 residues. The V segment lost 4 bases and the J segment 8 bases; nucleotides outside the gene matches: 13. Here the CDR3 DNA reads TGTGCCTGGAACCCAGGGACTAGCGGGAGAGCCATGGATGAGCAGTTCTTC. Residues: CAWNPGTSGRAMDEQFF.

The J gene is TRBJ2-7, the V gene TRBV5-6; the D is unclear. This CDR3 has 14 residues. Germline loops: CDR1 SGHDT, CDR2 YYEEEE. With 0 bases removed from V and 6 bases from J, the gap between germline ends came to 13 bases. CDR3 residues: CASSLGGSSVEQYF. CDR3 in DNA: TGTGCCAGCAGCTTGGGGGGTAGCAGCGTCGAGCAGTACTTC.

The chain couples TRBV27 to TRBJ2-7; D unresolved. The CDR3 contains 12 residues. Germline CDR1 and CDR2: MNHEY and SMNVEV (reference sequence). Trimming pared 6 bases from V and 3 bases from J, leaving 9 bases between. The chain's CDR3 is CASRTDYYEQYF. The CDR3 region has the DNA TGTGCCAGCAGGACCGATTACTACGAGCAGTACTTC.

The CDR3 loop is CASSRADPLRTQYF. The DNA of the CDR3 is TGTGCCAGCAGTAGGGCGGACCCACTTCGTACGCAGTATTTT. This rearrangement joins TRBV27 to TRBJ2-3; D unclear. Trimming left V 5 bases short and J 8 bases short, with 17 bases between. Germline CDR1 MNHEY, CDR2 SMNVEV (reference sequence). The CDR3 spans 14 residues.

The rearrangement joins TRBV4-1 to TRBJ1-2; D remains ambiguous. Germline CDR1 is MGHRA and CDR2 is YSYEKL. V lost 4 bases and J 5 bases, leaving 14 bases between the germline ends. The CDR3 is 14 amino acids. As DNA, the CDR3 is TGCGCCAGCAGCCCCTATACAGTTATATATGGCTACACCTTC. Its protein is CASSPYTVIYGYTF.

The chain carries TRBV19 and TRBJ2-7; a possible D gene is TRBD1 (6 bases). V lost 2 bases and J lost 5, with 13 bases in between. Germline V gene data show CDR1 as LNHDA and CDR2 as SQIVND (reference sequence). The CDR3 runs 14 residues. The CDR3 region is CASSISPRGHEQYF. In DNA, the CDR3 is TGTGCCAGTAGTATAAGCCCCAGGGGACACGAGCAGTACTTC.

V and J are TRBV3-1 (or the pseudogene TRBV3-2) and TRBJ2-7; tentative D call: TRBD2 (6 bases). Germline lookup yields CDR1 LGHDT and CDR2 YNNKEL (reference sequence). With 6 bases removed from V and 5 bases from J, the gap between germline ends came to 11 bases. The CDR3 spans 12 residues. CDR3 protein: CASRRDFDEQYF. The CDR3 bases are TGTGCCAGCAGACGGGACTTCGACGAGCAGTACTTC.

This chain links TRBV27 with TRBJ2-2; D is unclear. Trimming cost V 1 base and J 7 bases, with 4 bases left between them. Germline assignment: CDR1 MNHEY and CDR2 SMNVEV (reference sequence). The CDR3 totals 12 residues. The CDR3 coding sequence is TGTGCCAGCAGTTTATTAGTCGGGGAGCTGTTTTTT. This sequence encodes CASSLLVGELFF.

The chain carries TRBV10-2 and TRBJ2-3, with 11 bases that match TRBD1. The CDR3 has 14 residues. Germline V gene sequence: CDR1 WSHSY, CDR2 SAAADI. J was trimmed by 4 bases and V by 8 bases; bases with no gene match: 5. CDR3 bases: TGCGCCAGCTGGAGGACAGGGGGCGCAGATACGCAGTATTTT. This encodes CASWRTGGADTQYF.

This chain connects TRBV7-9 to TRBJ2-4; 15 nucleotides align to TRBD2. This CDR3 has 16 residues. Germline V lookup: CDR1 SEHNR, CDR2 FQNEAQ (reference sequence). V lost 5 bases and J lost 6; bases outside the gene matches: 5. CDR3 amino acids: CASSPGTSGRINIQYF. CDR3 nucleotides: TGTGCCAGCAGCCCCGGGACTAGCGGGAGGATAAACATTCAGTACTTC.

J is TRBJ2-1 and V is TRBV5-1; D remains ambiguous. V was cut by 0 bases and J by 4 bases, with 8 bases left in between. CDR3 length equals 14 residues. The germline V gene has CDR1 SGHRS and CDR2 YFSETQ. This CDR3 reads CASSLGSAYNEQFF. DNA for the CDR3: TGCGCCAGCAGCTTGGGGTCAGCATACAATGAGCAGTTCTTC.

This clone has a single count. J is TRBJ1-2 and V is TRBV29-1; D may be TRBD1 (5 bases). V dropped 0 bases and J dropped 8 bases, with 13 bases sitting between them. The CDR3 is 13 residues long. Germline V gives CDR1 SQVTM, CDR2 ANQGSEA. CDR3 in DNA: TGCAGCGTTGAAGATTGGGGGTTTACGGGCTACACCTTC. Translating gives CSVEDWGFTGYTF.

The chain couples TRBV19 to TRBJ2-2; the match to TRBD2 covers 12 bases. J was trimmed by 5 bases and V by 6 bases; bases with no gene match: 4. This CDR3 comprises 15 residues. The germline CDR1 and CDR2 sequences are LNHDA and SQIVND (reference sequence). CDR3 DNA sequence: TGTGCCAGTAGGCTAGCGGGAGGGCCGACCGGGGAGCTGTTTTTT. It specifies CASRLAGGPTGELFF. Filled out from reference TRBV19 and TRBJ2-2, the complete variable domain reads DGGITQSPKYLFRKEGQNVTLSCEQNLNHDAMYWYRQDPGQGLRLIYYSQIVNDFQKGDIAEGYSVSREKKESFPLTVTSAQKNPTAFYLCASRLAGGPTGELFFGEGSRLTVL.

The genes are TRBV5-4 and TRBJ1-6; possibly TRBD1 for D (6 bases). This CDR3 region has 15 residues. Looked up from germline, CDR1 is SGHNT and CDR2 is YYREEE (reference sequence). Trimming left V 4 bases short and J 7 bases short, with 15 bases between. CDR3 protein: CASSGGGLWNSPLHF. CDR3 sequence (DNA): TGTGCCAGCAGCGGAGGGGGGCTCTGGAATTCACCCCTCCACTTT.

This sequence joins TRBV11-2 and TRBJ1-3, with TRBD1 as a possible D gene (6 bases). The V gene lost 7 bases and the J gene lost 4 bases, with 20 bases spanning the gap. This CDR3 contains 16 residues. CDR1 and CDR2 (germline): SGHAT, FQNNGV. The CDR3 DNA reads TGTGCCAGCACCCTGGGGGCAGGTCTTGCCGGAAACACCATATATTTT. Amino acids: CASTLGAGLAGNTIYF.